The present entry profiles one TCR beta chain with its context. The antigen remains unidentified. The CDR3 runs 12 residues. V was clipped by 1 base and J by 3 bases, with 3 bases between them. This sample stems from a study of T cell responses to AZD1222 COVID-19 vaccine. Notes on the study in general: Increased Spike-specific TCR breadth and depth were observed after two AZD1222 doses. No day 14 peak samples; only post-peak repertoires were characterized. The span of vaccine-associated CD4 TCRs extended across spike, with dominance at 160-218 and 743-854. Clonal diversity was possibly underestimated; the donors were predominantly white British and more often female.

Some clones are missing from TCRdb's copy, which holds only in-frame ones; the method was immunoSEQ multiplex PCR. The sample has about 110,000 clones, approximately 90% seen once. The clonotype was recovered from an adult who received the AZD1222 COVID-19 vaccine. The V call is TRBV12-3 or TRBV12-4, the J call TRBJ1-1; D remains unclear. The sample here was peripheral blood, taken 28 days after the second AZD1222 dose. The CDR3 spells CASSLGYTEAFF. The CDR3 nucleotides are TGTGCCAGCAGTTTAGGGTACACTGAAGCTTTCTTT.